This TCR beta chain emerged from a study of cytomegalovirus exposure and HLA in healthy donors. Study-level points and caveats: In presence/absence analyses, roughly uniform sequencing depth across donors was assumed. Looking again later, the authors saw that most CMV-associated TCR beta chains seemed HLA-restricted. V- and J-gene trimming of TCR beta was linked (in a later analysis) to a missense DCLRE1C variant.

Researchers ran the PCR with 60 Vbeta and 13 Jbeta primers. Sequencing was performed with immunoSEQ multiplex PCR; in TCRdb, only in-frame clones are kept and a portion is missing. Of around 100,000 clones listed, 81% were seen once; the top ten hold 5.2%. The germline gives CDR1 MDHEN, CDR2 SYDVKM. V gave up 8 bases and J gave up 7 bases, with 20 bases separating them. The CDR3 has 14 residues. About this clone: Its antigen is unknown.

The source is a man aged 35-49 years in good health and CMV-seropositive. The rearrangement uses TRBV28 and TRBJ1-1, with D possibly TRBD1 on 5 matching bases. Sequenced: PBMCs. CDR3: CASGTQGRVNEAFF. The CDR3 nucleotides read TGTGCCAGCGGAACTCAGGGCAGGGTAAATGAAGCTTTCTTT.